Below, 18 T cell receptor beta chains from the same sample are listed, as sequenced in a study of blood T cell repertoires in COVID-19. Using immunoSEQ multiplex PCR, the repertoire was profiled, and TCRdb retains in-frame clones only, with some absent. The table shows roughly 440,000 clones, with around 89% occurring only once. The sequenced material came from peripheral blood. Every receptor here comes from a woman aged 50 to 65 with COVID-19, enrolled during active disease.

A note on this clone: Because the CDR3 is missing its conserved closing phenylalanine or tryptophan, this is likely a read error. The DNA is omitted, as the CDR3 cannot be located on it reliably, and the CDR3 follows TCRdb's listing. V is TRBV30 and J is TRBJ1-2. Counting both end residues, the CDR3 totals 11 amino acids. Germline CDR1 and CDR2: GTSNPN and SVGIG (reference sequence). CDR3 sequence: CAWSLGGFFEV.

This chain connects TRBV19 to TRBJ1-1; the D gene is possibly TRBD1 (5 bases). V lost 3 bases and J lost 4, with 12 bases in between. CDR3 size: 14 residues. Germline loops: CDR1 LNHDA, CDR2 SQIVND (reference sequence). The CDR3 DNA follows: TGTGCCAGTAGTATTGGGCAGGGCGGCACTGAAGCTTTCTTT. Amino acids: CASSIGQGGTEAFF.

This clone was detected a few times. CDR3 in amino acids: CASSDSQPQHF. Written as DNA, the CDR3 is TGTGCCAGCAGTGATAGTCAGCCCCAGCATTTT. This sequence joins TRBV6-1 and TRBJ1-5, with D unclear. Germline V gene data show CDR1 as MNHNS and CDR2 as SASEGT. There are 11 residues in the CDR3. V was shortened by 3 bases and J by 6 bases, with 3 bases between the two germline ends.

This clone was seen a single time. The chain recombines TRBV6-5 with TRBJ1-1, with 7 bases matching TRBD1. The CDR3 consists of 14 residues. CDR1 is MNHEY, CDR2 SVGAGI, per germline. After removal of 5 bases from V and 1 base from J, the junction contained 4 bases not matched to a gene. This CDR3 reads CASSPRQGNTEAFF. The CDR3 DNA follows: TGTGCCAGCAGTCCTCGACAGGGGAACACTGAAGCTTTCTTT.

The rearrangement joins TRBV4-1 to TRBJ2-7, with a weak D call TRBD1 (7 bases). The CDR3 loop spans 14 amino acids. The germline V and J ends were trimmed by 4 bases and 3 bases, with 13 bases remaining between them. Germline V gene sequence: CDR1 MGHRA, CDR2 YSYEKL. As DNA, the CDR3 is TGCGCCAGCAGCCCATTGCAGGGGGGCTACGAGCAGTACTTC. Amino acid sequence: CASSPLQGGYEQYF.

The chain uses TRBV6-6 and TRBJ1-2; D ambiguous. The germline gives CDR1 MNHNY, CDR2 SVGAGI (reference sequence). This CDR3 is 15 amino acids long. Trimming took off 7 bases at V and 2 bases at J, with 17 bases between the two ends. The CDR3 protein is CASIARGRNNYGYTF. CDR3 DNA sequence: TGTGCCAGCATCGCTCGCGGCAGAAACAACTATGGCTACACCTTC.

The chain couples TRBV6-5 to TRBJ1-2; 7 nucleotides line up with TRBD1. Trimming at V came to 6 bases and at J to 3 bases, leaving 7 bases not matched to a gene. CDR3 size: 14 residues. Germline CDR1 and CDR2: MNHEY and SVGAGI. CDR3 sequence reads: CASRPQGNYYGYTF. CDR3 nucleotides: TGTGCCAGCAGGCCACAGGGGAATTACTATGGCTACACCTTC.

The rearrangement links TRBV13 to TRBJ2-3, with TRBD2 matching 8 bases. J gave up 0 bases and V 2 bases, and 7 bases lay outside the gene matches. CDR1 and CDR2 (germline): PRHDT, FYEKMQ (reference sequence). The CDR3 runs to 17 residues. This CDR3 reads CASSLMVSGNSTDTQYF. DNA for the CDR3: TGTGCCAGCAGCTTAATGGTTAGCGGGAATAGCACAGATACGCAGTATTTT.

This sequence joins TRBV7-9 and TRBJ1-1; unclear D gene. In germline, CDR1 is SEHNR, CDR2 FQNEAQ (reference sequence). This CDR3 region has 13 residues. V lost 3 bases, J lost 4 bases, and 9 bases lay in between. The CDR3, as DNA: TGTGCCAGCAGCTTCAAACAGCTCACTGAAGCTTTCTTT. Encoded protein: CASSFKQLTEAFF.

The chain recombines TRBV5-1 with TRBJ1-1; maybe TRBD1 (6 bases). This CDR3 contains 14 residues. The germline V and J ends were trimmed by 5 bases and 2 bases, with 13 bases remaining between them. CDR1 SGHRS and CDR2 YFSETQ come from the germline V gene. In DNA, the CDR3 is TGCGCCAGCAGTGACTCGGACAGAAACACTGAAGCTTTCTTT. This sequence encodes CASSDSDRNTEAFF. The complete variable domain, with remaining parts taken from reference TRBV5-1 and TRBJ1-1, reads KAGVTQTPRYLIKTRGQQVTLSCSPISGHRSVSWYQQTPGQGLQFLFEYFSETQRNKGNFPGRFSGRQFSNSRSEMNVSTLELGDSALYLCASSDSDRNTEAFFGQGTRLTVV.

Written as DNA, the CDR3 is TGTGCCAGCAGGGCCAGTAATTCACCCCTCCACTTT. Translation gives CASRASNSPLHF. The rearrangement uses TRBV2 and TRBJ1-6; D call uncertain. The V and J ends lost 6 bases and 6 bases respectively, with 6 bases between them. This CDR3 spans 12 amino acids. CDR1 and CDR2 (germline): SNHLY, FYNNEI.

The chain recombines TRBV2 with TRBJ2-3; TRBD2 aligns across 9 bases. CDR3 length equals 16 residues. Germline V CDR1 and CDR2: SNHLY, FYNNEI. Unmatched junction bases numbered 8, after V lost 4 bases and J lost 3 bases. The chain's CDR3 is CASSVPSGAATDTQYF. The CDR3 DNA sequence: TGTGCCAGCAGTGTTCCTAGCGGGGCGGCGACAGATACGCAGTATTTT.

The rearrangement uses TRBV29-1 and TRBJ2-7; D might be TRBD2 (5 bases). Trimming removed 4 bases from V and 6 bases from J, with 16 bases in between. This CDR3 has 13 residues. Per the germline V gene, CDR1 is SQVTM and CDR2 is ANQGSEA. CDR3: CSVVNMEVLEQYF. CDR3 bases: TGCAGCGTTGTAAATATGGAGGTACTCGAGCAGTACTTC.

This clone was counted a single time. The gene calls are TRBV20-1 and TRBJ1-1; 7 bases map to TRBD1. Trimming at V came to 6 bases and at J to 11 bases, leaving 9 bases not matched to a gene. Germline V gene data show CDR1 as DFQATT and CDR2 as SNEGSKA (reference sequence). CDR3 length equals 11 residues. CDR3 in amino acids: CSAVAFRGAFF. The DNA for the CDR3 is TGCAGTGCCGTGGCTTTCAGGGGGGCTTTCTTT.

This clone was seen a handful of times. The chain joins TRBV4-1 to TRBJ1-2; no reliable D call. The CDR3 length is 18 residues. Germline CDR1 MGHRA, CDR2 YSYEKL. V lost 2 bases and J 8 bases, leaving 27 bases between the germline ends. For the CDR3, the DNA is TGCGCCAGCAGCCAAAGAAGGCAGTACTTTATTAACTATGTGGGCTACACCTTC. Protein product: CASSQRRQYFINYVGYTF.

The rearrangement links TRBV3-1 (or the pseudogene TRBV3-2) to TRBJ2-2; the D gene is possibly TRBD1 (6 bases). From germline, CDR1 is LGHDT and CDR2 YNNKEL (reference sequence). The length of the CDR3 is 18 residues. Deletions cut 5 bases from V and 4 bases from J, with 23 bases between. The CDR3 DNA reads TGTGCCAGCAGCTCCCGCGGTTGGGACACCCCGCGCACCGGGGAGCTGTTTTTT. Protein sequence: CASSSRGWDTPRTGELFF.

This clone was seen once. This chain uses TRBV5-1 with TRBJ1-2, with TRBD1 as a possible D gene (6 bases). V lost 0 bases and J 14 bases, leaving 17 bases between the germline ends. The CDR3 is 13 amino acids. Germline V gene sequence: CDR1 SGHRS, CDR2 YFSETQ. CDR3 coding DNA: TGCGCCAGCAGCTTGGAGGGGACCGGGACATCGACCTTC. Protein: CASSLEGTGTSTF.

The rearrangement links TRBV4-2 to TRBJ2-1; D not resolved. The CDR3 has 16 amino acids. Germline V gives CDR1 LGHNA, CDR2 YNFKEQ. V lost 0 bases and J 3 bases, leaving 12 bases between the germline ends. The CDR3 nucleotides read TGTGCCAGCAGCCAAGAACTAAGAGGATACTACAATGAGCAGTTCTTC. Residues: CASSQELRGYYNEQFF.